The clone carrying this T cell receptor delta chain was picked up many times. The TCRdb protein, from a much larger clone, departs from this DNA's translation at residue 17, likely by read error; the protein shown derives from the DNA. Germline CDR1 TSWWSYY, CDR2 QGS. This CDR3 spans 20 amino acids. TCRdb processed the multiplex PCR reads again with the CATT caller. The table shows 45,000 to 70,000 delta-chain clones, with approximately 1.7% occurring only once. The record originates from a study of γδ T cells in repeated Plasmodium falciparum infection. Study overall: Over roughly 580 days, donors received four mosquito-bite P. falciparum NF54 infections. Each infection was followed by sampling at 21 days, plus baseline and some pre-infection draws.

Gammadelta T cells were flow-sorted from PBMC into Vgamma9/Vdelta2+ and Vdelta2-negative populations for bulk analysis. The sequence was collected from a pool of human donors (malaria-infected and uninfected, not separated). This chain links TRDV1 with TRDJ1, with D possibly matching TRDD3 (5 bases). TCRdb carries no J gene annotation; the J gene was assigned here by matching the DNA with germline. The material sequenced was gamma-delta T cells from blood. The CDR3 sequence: CALGGTRLLGGTRGADRLIF. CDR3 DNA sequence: TGTGCTCTTGGGGGGACGCGGTTATTAGGGGGCACCCGGGGAGCAGATAGACTCATCTTT.